In its sample, the clone carrying this TCR beta chain was seen a few times. This sample was taken from a study of T-cell reconstitution after alpha-beta-depleted transplantation in children. Construction of the TCRbeta library involved unique molecular identifiers. TCRdb re-called the PCR reads through MiXCR, storing one row per CDR3 protein. The sample carries about 640,000 distinct CDR3 sequences, around 16% recorded once. The sample in question was PBMCs from the stem cell graft donor, obtained from the stem cell graft. This sequence originates from a human donor who donated a stem cell graft to a child with acute myeloid leukemia.

The CDR3 DNA reads TGCGCCAGCAGCTTCGGTCCCGCCCAAGAGACCCAGTACTTC. Translated, it gives CASSFGPAQETQYF. The chain is built from TRBV5-1 and TRBJ2-5; D unclear. Germline V lookup: CDR1 SGHRS, CDR2 YFSETQ. This CDR3 comprises 14 residues. Between the trimmed V and J ends, which lost 2 bases and 1 base, there was a span of 9 bases.